Below, one TCR beta chain is given with its context. What antigen it recognizes has not been identified. Base qualities are not provided; no much larger clone lies one nucleotide away. V loses 4 bases of germline sequence and J loses 4 bases, and the interval between the two ends is 19 bases. CDR1 SQVTM and CDR2 ANQGSEA are derived from the germline V gene. The CDR3 spans 15 residues, from the cysteine through the phenylalanine. Just the 45-base CDR3 DNA is kept, in frame starting at base 1. The axillary draining lymph nodes of breast cancer patients were the source of the lymph node samples. Instrument used: Illumina HiSeq 2000. Multiplex PCR amplification was used to build the TCR beta chain libraries. High-throughput sequencing was used to analyze the amplified TCR beta chain products. TCRdb's own reprocessing of the public reads used fastp at Q25 and MiXCR and kept productive beta chains. Here each entry gathers all rows of one CDR3 protein and keeps the most common genes and DNA. The sample table lists about 200,000 distinct CDR3 sequences, around 35% of them with a count of one. Approximately 4% of the sample goes to the ten largest clones.

This sample is part of a study of breast tumors, draining lymph nodes, adjacent tissues (dated by TCRdb to about 2016). Background on the whole study: The study compared TCR beta repertoires across tumor, adjacent nontumor tissue and axillary lymph nodes from breast cancer patients. The study was designed to assess the relationships and possible T-cell exchange between tumor, surrounding tissue and draining lymph node repertoires in human breast cancer.

The study at large found these results: Rather than being directly demonstrated, the conclusion that tumor T cells originate in lymph nodes was presented as consistent with a hypothesis. T-cell repertoire diversity in tumors was found to be lower than in lymph nodes but higher than in nontumor tissue, and preferential V and J gene usage was observed. The data were judged consistent with most tumor T cells deriving from the lymph node and then expanding within tumor tissue. Tumor and nontumor tissue repertoires were significantly more similar in luminal-like than in basal-like breast cancer.

The chain uses TRBV29-1 and TRBJ1-1; matching of 5 bases hints at TRBD1 as the D gene. The sequence came from a female donor with breast cancer. Some clones in this sample may be carry-over from other donors' samples. The sequenced sample was axillary lymph node tissue. CDR3 reads: CSVGGVGAVGTEAFF. The nucleotide sequence is given as TGCAGCGTTGGTGGAGTAGGGGCAGTGGGCACTGAAGCTTTCTTT. Beyond the CDR3, the reference TRBV29-1 and TRBJ1-1 genes provide the residues; the full variable domain reads: SAVISQKPSRDICQRGTSLTIQCQVDSQVTMMFWYRQQPGQSLTLIATANQGSEATYESGFVIDKFPISRPNLTFSTLTVSNMSPEDSSIYLCSVGGVGAVGTEAFFGQGTRLTVV.